The clone carrying this TCR beta chain was detected only a few times. Its antigen is not identified. Method: immunoSEQ multiplex PCR; TCRdb's copy keeps in-frame clones and lacks some. The table records 30,000 to 40,000 clones, over 75% of them present only once. These data are taken from a study of PD-1 blockade in classical Hodgkin lymphoma. Each patient relapsed following autologous stem cell transplantation, and prior brentuximab vedotin exposure differed. Magnetic negative selection of thawed PBMCs was the method by which CD4+ T cells were purified. Whole-study findings and limits: CD4+ TCR diversity climbed significantly by C4D1, unlike CD8+ TCR diversity. Newly diagnosed patients were reported to exhibit reduced baseline TCR diversity relative to healthy donors. Newly diagnosed patients had diversity similar to the baseline diversity of complete responders.

CDR3 size: 14 residues. Trimming at V came to 4 bases and at J to 4 bases, leaving 3 bases not matched to a gene. The germline V gene encodes CDR1 MNHEY and CDR2 SVGAGI. The sequencing here drew on CD4+ T cells from blood, taken at baseline. The receptor was derived from a human donor with classical Hodgkin lymphoma. This chain links TRBV6-5 with TRBJ1-1, with 10 bases matching TRBD1. The CDR3 loop is CASSSGQGRTEAFF. The CDR3 DNA reads as TGTGCCAGCAGTTCGGGACAGGGGCGCACTGAAGCTTTCTTT.